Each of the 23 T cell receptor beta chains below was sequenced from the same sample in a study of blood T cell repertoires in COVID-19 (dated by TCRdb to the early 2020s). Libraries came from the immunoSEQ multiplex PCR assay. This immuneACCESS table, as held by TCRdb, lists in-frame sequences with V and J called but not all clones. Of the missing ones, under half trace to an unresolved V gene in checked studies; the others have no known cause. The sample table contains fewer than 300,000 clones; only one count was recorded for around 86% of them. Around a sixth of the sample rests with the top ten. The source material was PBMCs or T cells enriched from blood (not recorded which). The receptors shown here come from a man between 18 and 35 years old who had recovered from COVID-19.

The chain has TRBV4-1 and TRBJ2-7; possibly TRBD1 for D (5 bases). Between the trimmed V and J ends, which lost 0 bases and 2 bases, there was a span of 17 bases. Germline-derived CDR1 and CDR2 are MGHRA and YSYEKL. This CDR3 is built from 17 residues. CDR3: CASSQEQDRTSPYEQYF. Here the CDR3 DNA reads TGCGCCAGCAGCCAAGAGCAGGACCGGACATCCCCCTACGAGCAGTACTTC.

CDR3 sequence (DNA): TGTGCCAGCAGCTTACAGAGGAGCTCCTACGAGCAGTACTTC. It codes for CASSLQRSSYEQYF. The chain recombines TRBV7-9 with TRBJ2-7; unclear D gene. Germline V gene sequence: CDR1 SEHNR, CDR2 FQNEAQ (reference sequence). This CDR3 is built from 14 residues. The V end was cut by 2 bases, the J end by 0 bases, with 8 bases between. The whole variable domain, remainder taken from reference TRBV7-9 and TRBJ2-7, is DTGVSQNPRHKITKRGQNVTFRCDPISEHNRLYWYRQTLGQGPEFLTYFQNEAQLEKSRLLSDRFSAERPKGSFSTLEIQRTEQGDSAMYLCASSLQRSSYEQYFGPGTRLTVT.

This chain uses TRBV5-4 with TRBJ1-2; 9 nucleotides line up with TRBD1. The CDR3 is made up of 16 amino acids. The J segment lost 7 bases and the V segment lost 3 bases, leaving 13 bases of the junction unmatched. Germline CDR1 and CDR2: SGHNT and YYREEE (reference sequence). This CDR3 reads CASSYGGGDRVLGYTF. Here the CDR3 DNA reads TGTGCCAGCAGCTACGGTGGAGGGGACAGGGTTCTTGGCTACACCTTC.

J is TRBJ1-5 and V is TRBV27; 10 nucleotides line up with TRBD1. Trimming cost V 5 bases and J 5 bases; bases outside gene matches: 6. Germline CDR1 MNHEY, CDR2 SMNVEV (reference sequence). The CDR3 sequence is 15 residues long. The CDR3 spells CASSPEGQGYQPQHF. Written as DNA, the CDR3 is TGTGCCAGCAGTCCCGAGGGACAGGGGTATCAGCCCCAGCATTTT.

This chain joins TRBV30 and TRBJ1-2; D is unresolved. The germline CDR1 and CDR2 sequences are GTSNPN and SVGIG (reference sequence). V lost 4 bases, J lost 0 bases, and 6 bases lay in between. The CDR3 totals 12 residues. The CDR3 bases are TGTGCCTGGACCAGTTCTAACTATGGCTACACCTTC. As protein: CAWTSSNYGYTF.

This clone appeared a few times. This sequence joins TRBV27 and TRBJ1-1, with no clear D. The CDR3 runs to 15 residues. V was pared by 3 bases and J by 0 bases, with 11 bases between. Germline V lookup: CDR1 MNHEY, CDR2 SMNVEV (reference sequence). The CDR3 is CASSFATDMNTEAFF. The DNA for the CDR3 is TGTGCCAGCAGTTTTGCCACAGACATGAACACTGAAGCTTTCTTT.

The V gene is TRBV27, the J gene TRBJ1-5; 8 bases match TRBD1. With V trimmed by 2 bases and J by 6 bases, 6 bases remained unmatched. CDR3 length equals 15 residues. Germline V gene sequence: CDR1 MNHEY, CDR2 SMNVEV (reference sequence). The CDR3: CASSLQGRGRQPQHF. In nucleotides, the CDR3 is TGTGCCAGCAGTTTACAGGGCAGGGGGCGTCAGCCCCAGCATTTT.

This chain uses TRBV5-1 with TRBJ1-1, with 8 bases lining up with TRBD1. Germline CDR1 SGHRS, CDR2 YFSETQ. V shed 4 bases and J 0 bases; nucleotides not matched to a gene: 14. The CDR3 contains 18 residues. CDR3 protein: CASSTDPGQAPMNTEAFF. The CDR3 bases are TGCGCCAGCAGCACCGACCCGGGACAGGCACCAATGAACACTGAAGCTTTCTTT.

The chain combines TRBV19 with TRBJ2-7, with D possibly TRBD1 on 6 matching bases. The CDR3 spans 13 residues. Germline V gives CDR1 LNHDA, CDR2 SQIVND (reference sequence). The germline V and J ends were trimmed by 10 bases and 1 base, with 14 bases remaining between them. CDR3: CATSFGQSYEQYF. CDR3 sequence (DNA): TGTGCCACCTCTTTTGGACAGTCCTACGAGCAGTACTTC.

The chain's CDR3 is CASSGGSETQYF. The CDR3 DNA is TGTGCCAGTTCAGGGGGGTCAGAGACCCAGTACTTC. The chain uses TRBV27 and TRBJ2-5; perhaps TRBD1 as D (7 bases). This CDR3 is built from 12 residues. The germline V gene encodes CDR1 MNHEY and CDR2 SMNVEV (reference sequence). V gave up 9 bases and J gave up 4 bases, with 12 bases separating them.

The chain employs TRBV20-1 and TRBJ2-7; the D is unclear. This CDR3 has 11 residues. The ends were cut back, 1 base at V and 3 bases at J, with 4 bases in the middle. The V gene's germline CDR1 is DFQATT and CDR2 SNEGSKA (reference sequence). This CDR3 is CSARVDYEQYF. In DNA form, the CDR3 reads TGCAGTGCTAGAGTAGACTACGAGCAGTACTTC.

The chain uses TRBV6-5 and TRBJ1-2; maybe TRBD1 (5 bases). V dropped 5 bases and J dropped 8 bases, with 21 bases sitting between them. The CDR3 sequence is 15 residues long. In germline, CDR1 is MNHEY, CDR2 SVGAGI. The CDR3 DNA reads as TGTGCCAGCAGTACAGTAGGGGCGACGGTGAGGGGCTACACCTTC. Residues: CASSTVGATVRGYTF.

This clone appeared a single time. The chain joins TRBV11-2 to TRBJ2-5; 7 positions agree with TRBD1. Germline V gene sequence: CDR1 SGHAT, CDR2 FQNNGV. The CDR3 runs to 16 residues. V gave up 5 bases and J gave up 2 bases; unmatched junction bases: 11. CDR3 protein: CASSLLTGPQQETQYF. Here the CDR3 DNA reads TGTGCCAGCAGCCTCCTGACAGGGCCACAACAAGAGACCCAGTACTTC. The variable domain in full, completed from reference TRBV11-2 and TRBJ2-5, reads EAGVAQSPRYKIIEKRQSVAFWCNPISGHATLYWYQQILGQGPKLLIQFQNNGVVDDSQLPKDRFSAERLKGVDSTLKIQPAKLEDSAVYLCASSLLTGPQQETQYFGPGTRLLVL.

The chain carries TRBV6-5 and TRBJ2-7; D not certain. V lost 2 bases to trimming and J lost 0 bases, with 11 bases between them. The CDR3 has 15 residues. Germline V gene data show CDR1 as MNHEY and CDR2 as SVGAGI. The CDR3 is CASSYSQVGSYEQYF. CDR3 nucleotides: TGTGCCAGCAGTTACAGTCAGGTCGGCTCCTACGAGCAGTACTTC.

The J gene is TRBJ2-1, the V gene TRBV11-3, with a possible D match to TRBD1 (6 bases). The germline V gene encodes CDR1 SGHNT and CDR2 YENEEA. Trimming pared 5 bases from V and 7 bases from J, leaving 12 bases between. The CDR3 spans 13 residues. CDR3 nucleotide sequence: TGTGCCAGCAGCCCCCCCGGGACAAATGAGCAGTTCTTC. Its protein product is CASSPPGTNEQFF.

CDR3: CASSPGQGMTEAFF. In DNA, the CDR3 is TGTGCCAGCTCACCGGGACAGGGGATGACTGAAGCTTTCTTT. The V gene is TRBV18, the J gene TRBJ1-1; 10 bases match TRBD1. The J segment lost 5 bases and the V segment lost 3 bases, leaving 3 bases of the junction unmatched. This CDR3 has 14 residues. Looked up from germline, CDR1 is KGHSH and CDR2 is LQKENI.

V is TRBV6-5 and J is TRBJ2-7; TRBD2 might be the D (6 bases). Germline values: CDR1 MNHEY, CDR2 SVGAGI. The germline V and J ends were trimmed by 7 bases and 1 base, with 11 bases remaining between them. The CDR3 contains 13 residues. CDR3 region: CASMSGDSYEQYF. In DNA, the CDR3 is TGTGCCAGCATGTCGGGGGATTCCTACGAGCAGTACTTC.

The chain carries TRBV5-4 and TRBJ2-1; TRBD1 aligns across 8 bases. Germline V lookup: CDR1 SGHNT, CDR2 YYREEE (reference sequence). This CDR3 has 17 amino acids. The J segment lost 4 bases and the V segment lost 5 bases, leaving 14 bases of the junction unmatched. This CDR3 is CASSTGGPTVSYNEQFF. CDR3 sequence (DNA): TGTGCCAGCAGTACAGGGGGACCCACAGTATCTTACAATGAGCAGTTCTTC.

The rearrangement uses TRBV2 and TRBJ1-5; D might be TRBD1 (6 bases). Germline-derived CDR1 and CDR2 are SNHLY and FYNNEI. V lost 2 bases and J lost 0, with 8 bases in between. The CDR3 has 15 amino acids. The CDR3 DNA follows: TGTGCCAGCAGTGAAATGGGGGCTAGCAATCAGCCCCAGCATTTT. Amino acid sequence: CASSEMGASNQPQHF. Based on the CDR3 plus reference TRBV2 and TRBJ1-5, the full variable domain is EPEVTQTPSHQVTQMGQEVILRCVPISNHLYFYWYRQILGQKVEFLVSFYNNEISEKSEIFDDQFSVERPDGSNFTLKIRSTKLEDSAMYFCASSEMGASNQPQHFGDGTRLSIL.

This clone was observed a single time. The chain's CDR3 is CASSGETNEKLFF. The CDR3 DNA follows: TGTGCCAGCTCCGGGGAGACTAATGAAAAACTGTTTTTT. The chain employs TRBV2 and TRBJ1-4; no definite D call. Germline lookup yields CDR1 SNHLY and CDR2 FYNNEI. The CDR3 runs to 13 residues. Trimming shortened V by 8 bases and J by 2 bases, and 9 bases separated the two germline ends.

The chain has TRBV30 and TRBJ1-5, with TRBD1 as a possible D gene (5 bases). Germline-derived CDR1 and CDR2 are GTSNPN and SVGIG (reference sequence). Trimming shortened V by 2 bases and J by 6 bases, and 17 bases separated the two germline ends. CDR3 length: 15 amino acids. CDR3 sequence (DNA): TGTGCCTGGAGTCGGCGGGACGGAGTGAGTCAGCCCCAGCATTTT. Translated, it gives CAWSRRDGVSQPQHF.

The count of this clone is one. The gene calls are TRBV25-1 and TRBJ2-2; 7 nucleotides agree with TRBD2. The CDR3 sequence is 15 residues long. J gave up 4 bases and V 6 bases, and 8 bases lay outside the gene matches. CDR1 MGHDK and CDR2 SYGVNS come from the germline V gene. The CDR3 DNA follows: TGTGCCAGCAGCTCAATGGGAGGGGTCACCGGGGAGCTGTTTTTT. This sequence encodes CASSSMGGVTGELFF.

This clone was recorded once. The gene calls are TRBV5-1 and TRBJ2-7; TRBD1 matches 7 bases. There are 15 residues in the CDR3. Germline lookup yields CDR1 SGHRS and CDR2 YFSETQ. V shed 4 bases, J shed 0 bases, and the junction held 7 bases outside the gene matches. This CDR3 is CASSARDSYSYEQYF. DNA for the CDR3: TGCGCCAGCAGCGCGAGGGACAGTTACTCCTACGAGCAGTACTTC.